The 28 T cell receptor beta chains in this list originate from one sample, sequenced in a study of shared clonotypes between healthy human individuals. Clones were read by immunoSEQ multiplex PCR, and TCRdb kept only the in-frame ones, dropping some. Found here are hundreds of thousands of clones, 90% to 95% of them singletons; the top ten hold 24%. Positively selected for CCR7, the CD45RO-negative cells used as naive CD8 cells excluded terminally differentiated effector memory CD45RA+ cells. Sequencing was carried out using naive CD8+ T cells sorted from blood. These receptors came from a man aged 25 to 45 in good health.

CDR3 nucleotides: TGTGCCAGCAGTGACTTGGGACTCTTGAACACTGAAGCTTTCTTT. Protein sequence: CASSDLGLLNTEAFF. This chain connects TRBV6-1 to TRBJ1-1; D perhaps matches TRBD1 (5 bases). CDR1 and CDR2 (germline): MNHNS, SASEGT. This CDR3 contains 15 residues. Deletions cut 3 bases from V and 0 bases from J, with 11 bases between.

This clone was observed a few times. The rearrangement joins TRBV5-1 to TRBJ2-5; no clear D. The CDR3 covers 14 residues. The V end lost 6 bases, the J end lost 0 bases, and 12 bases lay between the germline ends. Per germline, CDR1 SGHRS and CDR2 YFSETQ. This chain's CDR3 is CASTPVGHQETQYF. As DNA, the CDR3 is TGCGCCAGCACTCCGGTCGGGCACCAAGAGACCCAGTACTTC.

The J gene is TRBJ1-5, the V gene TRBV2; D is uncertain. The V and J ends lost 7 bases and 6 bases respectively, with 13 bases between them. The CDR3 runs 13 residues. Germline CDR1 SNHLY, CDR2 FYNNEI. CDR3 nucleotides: TGTGCCAGCATGACCGACCCTACTCAGCCCCAGCATTTT. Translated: CASMTDPTQPQHF.

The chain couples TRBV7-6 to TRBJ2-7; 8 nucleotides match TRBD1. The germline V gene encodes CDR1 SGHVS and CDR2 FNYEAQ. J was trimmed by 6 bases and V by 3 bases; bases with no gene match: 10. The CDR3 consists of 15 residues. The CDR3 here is CASSFAVAGGREQYF. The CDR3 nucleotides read TGTGCCAGCAGCTTTGCCGTCGCAGGGGGCCGCGAGCAGTACTTC. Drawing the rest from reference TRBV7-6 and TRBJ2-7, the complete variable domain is GAGVSQSPRYKVTKRGQDVALRCDPISGHVSLYWYRQALGQGPEFLTYFNYEAQQDKSGLPNDRFSAERPEGSISTLTIQRTEQRDSAMYRCASSFAVAGGREQYFGPGTRLTVT.

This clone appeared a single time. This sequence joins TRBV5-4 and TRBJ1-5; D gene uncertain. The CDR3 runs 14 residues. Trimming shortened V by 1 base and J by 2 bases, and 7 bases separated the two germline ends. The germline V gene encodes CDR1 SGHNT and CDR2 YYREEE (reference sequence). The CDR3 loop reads CASSLFEGNQPQHF. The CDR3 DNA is TGTGCCAGCAGCTTGTTTGAAGGCAATCAGCCCCAGCATTTT.

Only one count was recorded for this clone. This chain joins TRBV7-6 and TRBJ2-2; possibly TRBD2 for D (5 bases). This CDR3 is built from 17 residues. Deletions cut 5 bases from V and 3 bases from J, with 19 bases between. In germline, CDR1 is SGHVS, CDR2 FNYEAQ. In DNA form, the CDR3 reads TGTGCCAGCAGCCTAACTAGGGCTCGGGCGGACACCGGGGAGCTGTTTTTT. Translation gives CASSLTRARADTGELFF. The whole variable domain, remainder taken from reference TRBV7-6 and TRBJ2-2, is GAGVSQSPRYKVTKRGQDVALRCDPISGHVSLYWYRQALGQGPEFLTYFNYEAQQDKSGLPNDRFSAERPEGSISTLTIQRTEQRDSAMYRCASSLTRARADTGELFFGEGSRLTVL.

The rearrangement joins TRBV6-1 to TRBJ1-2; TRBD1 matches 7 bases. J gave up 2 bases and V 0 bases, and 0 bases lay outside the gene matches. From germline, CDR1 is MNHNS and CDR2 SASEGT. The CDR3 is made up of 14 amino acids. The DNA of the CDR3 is TGTGCCAGCAGTGAAGCGGGACAGAACTATGGCTACACCTTC. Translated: CASSEAGQNYGYTF.

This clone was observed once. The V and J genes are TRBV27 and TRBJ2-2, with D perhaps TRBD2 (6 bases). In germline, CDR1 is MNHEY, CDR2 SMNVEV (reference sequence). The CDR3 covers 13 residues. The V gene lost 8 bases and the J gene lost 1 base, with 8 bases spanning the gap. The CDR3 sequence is CASWGENTGELFF. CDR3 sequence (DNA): TGTGCCAGCTGGGGGGAGAACACCGGGGAGCTGTTTTTT.

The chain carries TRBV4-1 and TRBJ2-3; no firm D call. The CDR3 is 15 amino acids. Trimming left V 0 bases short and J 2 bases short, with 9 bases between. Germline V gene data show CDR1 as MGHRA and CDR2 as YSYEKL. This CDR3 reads CASSQEGIYTDTQYF. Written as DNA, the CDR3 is TGCGCCAGCAGCCAAGAAGGGATTTACACAGATACGCAGTATTTT.

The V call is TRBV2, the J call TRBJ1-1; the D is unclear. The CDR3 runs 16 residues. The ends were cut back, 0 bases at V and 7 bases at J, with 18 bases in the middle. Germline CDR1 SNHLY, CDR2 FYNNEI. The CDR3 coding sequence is TGTGCCAGCAGTGAAGCGGAGACATTTGGCAGGTTTGAAGCTTTCTTT. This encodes CASSEAETFGRFEAFF.

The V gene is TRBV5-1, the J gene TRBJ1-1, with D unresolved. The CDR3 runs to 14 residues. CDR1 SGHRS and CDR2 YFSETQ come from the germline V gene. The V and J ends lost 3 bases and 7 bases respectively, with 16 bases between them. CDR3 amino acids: CASSSLNTDDEAFF. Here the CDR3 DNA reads TGCGCCAGCAGCTCACTAAACACGGATGATGAAGCTTTCTTT.

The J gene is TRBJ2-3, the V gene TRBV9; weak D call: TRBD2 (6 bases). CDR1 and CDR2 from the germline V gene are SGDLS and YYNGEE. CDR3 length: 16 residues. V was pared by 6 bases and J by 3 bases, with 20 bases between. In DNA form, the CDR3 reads TGTGCCAGCACCCCCAAATTGGAGGGGCGGACAGATACGCAGTATTTT. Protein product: CASTPKLEGRTDTQYF.

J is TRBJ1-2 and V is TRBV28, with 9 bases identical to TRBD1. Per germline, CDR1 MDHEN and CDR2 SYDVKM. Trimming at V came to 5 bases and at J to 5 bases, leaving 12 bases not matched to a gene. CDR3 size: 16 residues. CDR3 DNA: TGTGCCAGCAGTACCCAGGGGACAGGGTTTGGTTATGGCTACACCTTC. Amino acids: CASSTQGTGFGYGYTF.

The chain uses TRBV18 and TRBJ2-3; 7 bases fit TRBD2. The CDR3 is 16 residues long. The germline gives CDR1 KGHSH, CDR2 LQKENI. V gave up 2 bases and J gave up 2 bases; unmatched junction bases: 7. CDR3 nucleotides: TGTGCCAGCTCACCAGGGCGCGGGAGAACCACAGATACGCAGTATTTT. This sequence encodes CASSPGRGRTTDTQYF.

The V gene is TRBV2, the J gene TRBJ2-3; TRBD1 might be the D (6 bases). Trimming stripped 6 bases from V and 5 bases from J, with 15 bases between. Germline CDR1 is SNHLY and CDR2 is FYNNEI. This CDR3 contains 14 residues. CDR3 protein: CASRPGTSVDTQYF. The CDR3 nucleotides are TGTGCCAGCAGACCCGGGACATCGGTAGATACGCAGTATTTT.

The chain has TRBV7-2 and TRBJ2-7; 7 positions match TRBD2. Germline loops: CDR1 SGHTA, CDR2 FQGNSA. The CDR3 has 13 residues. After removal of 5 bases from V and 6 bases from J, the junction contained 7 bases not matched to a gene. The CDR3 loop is CASSLGTKTEQYF. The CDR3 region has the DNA TGTGCCAGCAGCCTCGGGACTAAAACCGAGCAGTACTTC.

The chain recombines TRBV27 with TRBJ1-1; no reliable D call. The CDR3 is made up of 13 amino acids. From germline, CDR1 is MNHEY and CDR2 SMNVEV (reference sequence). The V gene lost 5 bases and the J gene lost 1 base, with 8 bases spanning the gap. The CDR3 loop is CASSMDPNTEAFF. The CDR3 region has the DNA TGTGCCAGCAGTATGGACCCGAACACTGAAGCTTTCTTT.

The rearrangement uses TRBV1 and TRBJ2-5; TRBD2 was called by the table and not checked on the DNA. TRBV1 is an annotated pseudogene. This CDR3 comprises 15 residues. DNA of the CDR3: TGCACCAGCAGCCAAAGCCTCGGGGGGAGAGAGACCCAGTACTTC. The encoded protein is CTSSQSLGGRETQYF.

CDR3 in amino acids: CASSLIAGGKNNEQFF. CDR3 DNA sequence: TGTGCCAGCAGCTTGATAGCGGGAGGGAAGAACAATGAGCAGTTCTTC. The chain joins TRBV11-2 to TRBJ2-1, with 11 bases that match TRBD2. Germline trimming cut 3 bases from V and 5 bases from J; bases unmatched to any gene: 6. CDR3 length: 16 residues. Germline assignment: CDR1 SGHAT and CDR2 FQNNGV. The variable domain in full, with the rest retrieved from reference TRBV11-2 and TRBJ2-1, is EAGVAQSPRYKIIEKRQSVAFWCNPISGHATLYWYQQILGQGPKLLIQFQNNGVVDDSQLPKDRFSAERLKGVDSTLKIQPAKLEDSAVYLCASSLIAGGKNNEQFFGPGTRLTVL.

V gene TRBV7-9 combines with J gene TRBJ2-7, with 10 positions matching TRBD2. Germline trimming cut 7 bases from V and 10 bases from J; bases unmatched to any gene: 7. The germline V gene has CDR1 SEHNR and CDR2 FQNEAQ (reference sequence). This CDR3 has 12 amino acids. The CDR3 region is CASTHTSGIQYF. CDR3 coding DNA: TGTGCCAGCACCCATACTAGCGGGATTCAGTACTTC.

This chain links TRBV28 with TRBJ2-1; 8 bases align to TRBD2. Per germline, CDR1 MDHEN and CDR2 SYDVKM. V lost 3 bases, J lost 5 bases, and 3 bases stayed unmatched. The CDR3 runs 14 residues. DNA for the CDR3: TGTGCCAGCAGTTTGGGACTAGGCCACAATGAGCAGTTCTTC. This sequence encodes CASSLGLGHNEQFF.

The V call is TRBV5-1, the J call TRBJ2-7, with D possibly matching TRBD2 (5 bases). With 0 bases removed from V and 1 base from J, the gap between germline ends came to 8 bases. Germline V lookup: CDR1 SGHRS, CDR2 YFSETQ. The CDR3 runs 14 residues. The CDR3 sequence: CASSLAPGSYEQYF. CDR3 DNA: TGCGCCAGCAGCTTGGCCCCGGGATCCTACGAGCAGTACTTC. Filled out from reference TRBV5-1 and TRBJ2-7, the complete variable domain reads KAGVTQTPRYLIKTRGQQVTLSCSPISGHRSVSWYQQTPGQGLQFLFEYFSETQRNKGNFPGRFSGRQFSNSRSEMNVSTLELGDSALYLCASSLAPGSYEQYFGPGTRLTVT.

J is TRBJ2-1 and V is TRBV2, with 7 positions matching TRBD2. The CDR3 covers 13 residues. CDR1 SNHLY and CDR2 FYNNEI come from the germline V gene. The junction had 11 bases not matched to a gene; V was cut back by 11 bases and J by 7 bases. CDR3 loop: CAGLAGERNEQFF. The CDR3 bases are TGTGCCGGCCTGGCGGGAGAGCGAAATGAGCAGTTCTTC.

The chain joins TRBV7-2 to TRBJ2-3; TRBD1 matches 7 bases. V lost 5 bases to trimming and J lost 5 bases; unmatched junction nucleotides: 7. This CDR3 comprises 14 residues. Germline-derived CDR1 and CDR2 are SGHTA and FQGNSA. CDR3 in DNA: TGTGCCAGCAGCAATCCACAGGGGAGAGATACGCAGTATTTT. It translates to CASSNPQGRDTQYF.

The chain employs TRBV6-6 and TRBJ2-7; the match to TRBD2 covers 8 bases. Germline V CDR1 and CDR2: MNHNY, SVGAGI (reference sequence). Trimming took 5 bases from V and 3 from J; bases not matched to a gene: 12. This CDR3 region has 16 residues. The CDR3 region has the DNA TGTGCCAGCAGTGCCCTGGGGATAGCGGGATTCTACGAGCAGTACTTC. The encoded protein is CASSALGIAGFYEQYF.

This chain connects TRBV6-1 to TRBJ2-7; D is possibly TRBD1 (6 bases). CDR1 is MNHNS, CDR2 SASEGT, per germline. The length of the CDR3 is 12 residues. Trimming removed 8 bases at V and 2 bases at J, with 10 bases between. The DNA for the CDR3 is TGTGCCAGCGGGCAGGGGCCCTACGAGCAGTACTTC. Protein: CASGQGPYEQYF.

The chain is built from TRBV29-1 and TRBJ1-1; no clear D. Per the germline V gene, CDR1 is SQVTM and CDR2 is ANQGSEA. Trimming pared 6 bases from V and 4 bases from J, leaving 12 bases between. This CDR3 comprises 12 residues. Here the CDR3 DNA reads TGCAGCGTCCGGGGAATCGGCACTGAAGCTTTCTTT. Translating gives CSVRGIGTEAFF.

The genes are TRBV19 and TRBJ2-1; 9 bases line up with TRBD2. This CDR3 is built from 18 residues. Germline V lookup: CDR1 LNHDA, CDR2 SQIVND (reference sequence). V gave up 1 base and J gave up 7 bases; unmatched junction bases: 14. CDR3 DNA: TGTGCCAGTAGTATAGTCTCCGCGACTAGCGGAGCCGCTAATGAGCAGTTCTTC. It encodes CASSIVSATSGAANEQFF.